This T cell receptor (beta chain) was found in a study of regulatory T cells in long-lasting Graves disease. Germline loops: CDR1 MGHRA, CDR2 YSYEKL. The CDR3 has 17 residues. V lost 4 bases and J lost 13, with 31 bases in between. Time point specified: newly diagnosed GD, antithyroid drugs for less than 3 months. Following extraction of RNA from PBMCs, that RNA was used to make the TCR library. This clonotype was seen only a few times. The authors built TCR beta libraries using iRepertoire HTBI primers and Arm-PCR of CDR3 regions. TCRdb recomputed calls from the multiplex PCR reads with MiXCR, one row per CDR3 protein. The sample includes more than 300,000 distinct CDR3 sequences, about 17% of them seen just once. In addition, the sample was reused for a study of T cells in Graves' hyperthyroidism and ophthalmopathy. That paper states: HTBI primers were used for first-round RT-PCR of the TCR CDR3.

Sequences were derived from peripheral blood mononuclear cells (PBMCs), sampled at new diagnosis, from a patient treated with antithyroid drugs. This receptor was obtained from a woman between 18 and 30 years old with Graves disease. The gene calls are TRBV4-1 and TRBJ2-5, with D possibly called TRBD1 or TRBD2 (5 bases each). The CDR3 sequence is CASSLKKGTGWVVLLYF. For the CDR3, the DNA is TGCGCCAGCAGCCTTAAGAAGGGGACCGGGTGGGTCGTCCTTCTGTACTTC.